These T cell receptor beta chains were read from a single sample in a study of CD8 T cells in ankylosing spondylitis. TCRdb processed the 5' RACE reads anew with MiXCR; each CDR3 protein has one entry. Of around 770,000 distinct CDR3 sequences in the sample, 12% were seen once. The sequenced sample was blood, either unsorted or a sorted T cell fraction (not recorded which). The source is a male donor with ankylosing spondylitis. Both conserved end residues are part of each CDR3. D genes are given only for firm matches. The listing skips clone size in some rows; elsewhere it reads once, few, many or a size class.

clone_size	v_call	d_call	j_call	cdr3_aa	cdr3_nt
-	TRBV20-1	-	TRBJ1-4	CSARDHRGDEKLFF	TGCAGTGCTAGAGATCACCGGGGGGATGAAAAACTGTTTTTT
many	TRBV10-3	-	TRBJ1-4	CAIRPGATNEKLFF	TGTGCCATCAGACCAGGGGCTACGAATGAAAAACTGTTTTTT
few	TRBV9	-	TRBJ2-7	CASSVGLGPDFYEQYF	TGTGCCAGCAGCGTAGGGTTGGGGCCGGACTTCTACGAGCAGTACTTC
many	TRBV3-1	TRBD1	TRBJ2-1	CASSPRDRGVYNEQFF	TGTGCCAGCAGCCCTCGGGACAGGGGTGTTTACAATGAGCAGTTCTTC
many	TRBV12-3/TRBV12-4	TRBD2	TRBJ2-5	CASGTSGLETQYF	TGTGCCAGCGGGACTAGCGGGCTTGAGACCCAGTACTTC
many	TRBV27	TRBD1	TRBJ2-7	CASSLQTGSYEQYF	TGTGCCAGCAGTTTACAGACAGGGTCCTACGAGCAGTACTTC
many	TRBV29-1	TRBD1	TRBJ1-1	CSVRTGRNTEAFF	TGCAGCGTGCGGACAGGGCGAAACACTGAAGCTTTCTTT
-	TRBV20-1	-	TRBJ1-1	CSAGRQFASAEAFF	TGCAGTGCTGGACGACAGTTTGCTAGCGCTGAAGCTTTCTTT
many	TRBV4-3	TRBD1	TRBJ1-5	CASSHNSGGQPQHF	TGCGCCAGCAGCCACAACTCAGGGGGTCAGCCCCAGCATTTT
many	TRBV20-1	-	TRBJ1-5	CSARGGNSNQPQHF	TGCAGTGCTAGGGGGGGTAATAGCAATCAGCCCCAGCATTTT
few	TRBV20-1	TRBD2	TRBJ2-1	CSAQRAGTYNEQFF	TGCAGTGCTCAGAGAGCGGGAACCTACAATGAGCAGTTCTTC
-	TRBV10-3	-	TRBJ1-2	CAISERASQRYGYGYTF	TGTGCCATCAGTGAGCGGGCATCCCAAAGGTATGGCTATGGCTACACCTTC
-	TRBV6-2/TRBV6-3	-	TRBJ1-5	CASGHNPAAGNQPQHF	TGTGCCAGCGGCCACAATCCGGCGGCAGGCAATCAGCCCCAGCATTTT
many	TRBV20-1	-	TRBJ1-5	CSASSRNQPQHF	TGCAGTGCTAGTAGCCGCAATCAGCCCCAGCATTTT
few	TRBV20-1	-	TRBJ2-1	CSASNSPYNEQFF	TGCAGTGCTAGCAACAGTCCCTACAATGAGCAGTTCTTC